Below, 22 T cell receptor beta chains from the same sample are listed, as sequenced in a study of blood T cell repertoires in COVID-19. Measured with immunoSEQ multiplex PCR; TCRdb has only the in-frame clones, and not every one. The sample includes about 46,000 clones, 86% of them seen just once. The sample taken for sequencing was peripheral blood. These receptors originate from an elderly man with active COVID-19.

This clone has a single count. The chain combines TRBV7-3 with TRBJ2-1; the match to TRBD2 covers 11 bases. The CDR3 is 16 amino acids. Germline CDR1 and CDR2: SGHTA and FQGTGA. The V gene end was trimmed by 5 bases and the J gene end by 4 bases; junction bases not matched to a gene: 7. The CDR3 DNA follows: TGTGCCAGCAGCGAAGACGGGACTAGCGGTTACAATGAGCAGTTCTTC. Translation: CASSEDGTSGYNEQFF.

This chain links TRBV28 with TRBJ1-1; the D is unclear. There are 13 residues in the CDR3. Trimming stripped 5 bases from V and 5 bases from J, with 12 bases between. CDR1 and CDR2 (germline): MDHEN, SYDVKM. The CDR3 loop reads CASSPMAATEAFF. The CDR3 DNA follows: TGTGCCAGCAGTCCCATGGCTGCAACTGAAGCTTTCTTT.

V usage is TRBV7-9 and J usage is TRBJ1-4; 7 bases fit TRBD1. V dropped 4 bases and J dropped 5; count of bases not matched to a gene: 10. This CDR3 spans 16 amino acids. Germline V gene data show CDR1 as SEHNR and CDR2 as FQNEAQ (reference sequence). The CDR3 DNA reads as TGTGCCAGCAGCTCTCCTTCGGGACAGACAAATGAAAAACTGTTTTTT. Its protein product is CASSSPSGQTNEKLFF.

This clone was seen only once. V is TRBV6-1 and J is TRBJ1-1, with D perhaps TRBD1 (6 bases). Germline loops: CDR1 MNHNS, CDR2 SASEGT. Trimming left V 1 base short and J 9 bases short, with 9 bases between. This CDR3 contains 12 residues. The CDR3 nucleotides read TGTGCCAGCAGTGAAGACAGGGTTAAAGCTTTCTTT. Translation: CASSEDRVKAFF.

V and J are TRBV12-3 or TRBV12-4 and TRBJ1-2, with 8 bases lining up with TRBD1. The V and J ends lost 6 bases and 4 bases, in that order; junction bases with no gene match: 4. The length of the CDR3 is 13 residues. CDR3 coding DNA: TGTGCCAGCAGCCCTGGACAGGGCTATGGCTACACCTTC. This gives the protein CASSPGQGYGYTF.

This rearrangement joins TRBV5-4 to TRBJ2-7; no reliable D call. The CDR3 totals 13 residues. Looked up from germline, CDR1 is SGHNT and CDR2 is YYREEE (reference sequence). The ends were cut back, 0 bases at V and 3 bases at J, with 7 bases in the middle. DNA of the CDR3: TGTGCCAGCAGCTTGGACAACTACTACGAGCAGTACTTC. Protein sequence: CASSLDNYYEQYF.

V is TRBV28 and J is TRBJ2-2, with 9 bases fitting TRBD1. Germline V gene sequence: CDR1 MDHEN, CDR2 SYDVKM. The ends lost 6 bases at V and 4 bases at J; junction bases unmatched: 6. CDR3 length: 15 amino acids. CDR3 coding DNA: TGTGCCAGCAGCCGGGACAGGGTTATCACCGGGGAGCTGTTTTTT. Amino acid sequence: CASSRDRVITGELFF.

J is TRBJ1-5 and V is TRBV12-3 or TRBV12-4, with D perhaps TRBD1 (6 bases). Trimming took 3 bases from V and 7 from J, leaving 10 bases between them. The CDR3 loop spans 13 amino acids. The chain's CDR3 is CASSLGALQPQHF. The CDR3 DNA reads as TGTGCCAGCAGTTTGGGGGCGTTGCAGCCCCAGCATTTT.

J is TRBJ2-3 and V is TRBV9; 12 bases match TRBD2. Germline CDR1 reads SGDLS; CDR2 reads YYNGEE. J lost 0 bases, V lost 4 bases, and 9 bases had no gene match. The CDR3 extends over 18 amino acids. DNA of the CDR3: TGTGCCAGCAGCCCTGCTAGCGGGAGGGACACTAGCACAGATACGCAGTATTTT. Translating it yields CASSPASGRDTSTDTQYF.

V is TRBV21-1 and J is TRBJ2-3; TRBD1 is the table's D call and was not checked against the DNA. TRBV21-1 is assigned pseudogene status. The CDR3 totals 17 residues. The CDR3: CASSKTGDTKRTDTQYF. As DNA, the CDR3 is TGTGCCAGCAGCAAGACAGGGGACACGAAGAGGACAGATACGCAGTATTTT.

The chain is built from TRBV27 and TRBJ1-2; TRBD1 matches at 9 bases. The germline gives CDR1 MNHEY, CDR2 SMNVEV (reference sequence). V lost 2 bases, J lost 3 bases, and 7 bases stayed unmatched. The CDR3 runs to 16 residues. The chain's CDR3 is CASSLGTGYGYYGYTF. The CDR3 DNA reads TGTGCCAGCAGTTTAGGGACAGGGTACGGGTACTATGGCTACACCTTC.

Here the CDR3 DNA reads TGTGCCAGCAGCCCCCCTCCGGGACTAGCGGGAGGCCACGCCTACGAGCAGTACTTC. It specifies CASSPPPGLAGGHAYEQYF. This chain uses TRBV28 with TRBJ2-7, with 15 bases that match TRBD2. Per the germline V gene, CDR1 is MDHEN and CDR2 is SYDVKM. CDR3 length equals 19 residues. Losses at the gene ends were 6 bases for V and 2 bases for J; bases not matched to a gene: 14.

A single count supports this clone. CDR3 DNA: TGTGCCAGCTCACCTCTAAGGGGAAGGACAGATACGCAGTATTTT. It specifies CASSPLRGRTDTQYF. This chain joins TRBV18 and TRBJ2-3; D is possibly TRBD1 (5 bases). CDR3 size: 15 residues. The V gene's germline CDR1 is KGHSH and CDR2 LQKENI. The ends were cut back, 3 bases at V and 3 bases at J, with 13 bases in the middle. Full variable domain (rest looked up from reference TRBV18 and TRBJ2-3): NAGVMQNPRHLVRRRGQEARLRCSPMKGHSHVYWYRQLPEEGLKFMVYLQKENIIDESGMPKERFSAEFPKEGPSILRIQQVVRGDSAAYFCASSPLRGRTDTQYFGPGTRLTVL.

The V gene is TRBV19, the J gene TRBJ1-4, with unresolved D. The V end lost 11 bases, the J end lost 7 bases, and 8 bases lay between the germline ends. CDR3 length: 10 residues. Germline V lookup: CDR1 LNHDA, CDR2 SQIVND (reference sequence). In DNA, the CDR3 is TGTGCCTGGGAGGTTGAAAAACTGTTTTTT. This sequence encodes CAWEVEKLFF.

This chain joins TRBV2 and TRBJ2-6; 12 bases align to TRBD1. The CDR3 length is 20 residues. V was clipped by 7 bases and J by 2 bases; unmatched bases: 15. The germline gives CDR1 SNHLY, CDR2 FYNNEI. The CDR3 DNA sequence: TGTGCCAGCAACGAACTTCCGGGACAGGGGGCGCGGGCTGGGGCCAACGTCCTGACTTTC. Amino acids: CASNELPGQGARAGANVLTF.

The V call is TRBV6-1, the J call TRBJ2-5, with a tentative D call TRBD2 (6 bases). The germline V gene encodes CDR1 MNHNS and CDR2 SASEGT. The CDR3 sequence is 16 residues long. V was cut by 3 bases and J by 3 bases, with 17 bases left in between. DNA for the CDR3: TGTGCCAGCAGTGAGAGGGGACTCCCCGGGGAAGAGACCCAGTACTTC. Translating gives CASSERGLPGEETQYF.

V and J are TRBV19 and TRBJ1-2, with D unclear. The V and J ends lost 2 bases and 0 bases respectively, with 10 bases between them. The germline gives CDR1 LNHDA, CDR2 SQIVND (reference sequence). The CDR3 is 15 residues long. The CDR3 loop is CASSIKEGANYGYTF. The CDR3 nucleotides read TGTGCCAGTAGTATAAAGGAGGGAGCTAACTATGGCTACACCTTC.

V gene TRBV9 combines with J gene TRBJ2-1; D is possibly TRBD1 (6 bases). Trimming left V 3 bases short and J 10 bases short, with 17 bases between. This CDR3 has 14 residues. Germline CDR1 is SGDLS and CDR2 is YYNGEE. In DNA, the CDR3 is TGTGCCAGCAGCGGGGGGCAGTCGAGGGGAGAGCAGTTCTTC. Translated: CASSGGQSRGEQFF.

This chain uses TRBV5-4 with TRBJ2-5; maybe TRBD1 (5 bases). This CDR3 has 14 residues. In germline, CDR1 is SGHNT, CDR2 YYREEE (reference sequence). V lost 2 bases to trimming and J lost 2 bases, with 10 bases between them. This CDR3 reads CASSFQQEQETQYF. The CDR3 DNA reads TGTGCCAGCAGCTTCCAACAGGAACAAGAGACCCAGTACTTC. The full variable domain, in which reference TRBV5-4 and TRBJ2-5 provide the parts outside the CDR3, is ETGVTQSPTHLIKTRGQQVTLRCSSQSGHNTVSWYQQALGQGPQFIFQYYREEENGRGNFPPRFSGLQFPNYSSELNVNALELDDSALYLCASSFQQEQETQYFGPGTRLLVL.

The chain carries TRBV6-5 and TRBJ2-5; 7 nucleotides match TRBD1. V shed 5 bases and J 3 bases; nucleotides not matched to a gene: 6. The CDR3 covers 14 residues. Germline V lookup: CDR1 MNHEY, CDR2 SVGAGI. This CDR3 reads CASSINRGKETQYF. In DNA, the CDR3 is TGTGCCAGCAGTATAAACAGGGGTAAAGAGACCCAGTACTTC.

The rearrangement joins TRBV6-4 to TRBJ2-2; the D gene is possibly TRBD1 (7 bases). The germline V and J ends were trimmed by 2 bases and 7 bases, with 17 bases remaining between them. This CDR3 is built from 16 residues. Germline V gene sequence: CDR1 MRHNA, CDR2 SNTAGT. CDR3 nucleotides: TGTGCCAGCAGTGACACTCAGCGACAGGGAGGCGGGGAGCTGTTTTTT. Encoded protein: CASSDTQRQGGGELFF.

The chain uses TRBV6-5 and TRBJ2-3; a possible D gene is TRBD2 (5 bases). The V gene lost 4 bases and the J gene lost 4 bases, with 15 bases spanning the gap. In germline, CDR1 is MNHEY, CDR2 SVGAGI. This CDR3 has 15 amino acids. CDR3 sequence: CASSSFRGSADTQYF. The CDR3 region has the DNA TGTGCCAGCAGTTCCTTTCGGGGTAGCGCAGATACGCAGTATTTT.